Below, 19 T cell receptor beta chains from the same sample are listed, as sequenced in a study of shared clonotypes between healthy human individuals. The assay was immunoSEQ multiplex PCR, and TCRdb's table has in-frame clones only and misses some. The sample lists about 460,000 clones, 77% occurring once. Sequencing was done on a sample of PBMCs. Receptors were obtained from a woman in her thirties or forties in good health. Some clones in this sample may be carry-over from other donors' samples.

The rearrangement joins TRBV28 to TRBJ1-5; D ambiguous. Germline values: CDR1 MDHEN, CDR2 SYDVKM. Trimming cost V 2 bases and J 3 bases, with 14 bases left between them. CDR3 length equals 16 residues. CDR3 nucleotide sequence: TGTGCCAGCAGTTTACCGCTCGGACGGAACAATCAGCCCCAGCATTTT. Encoded protein: CASSLPLGRNNQPQHF.

The chain carries TRBV7-3 and TRBJ2-1, with D perhaps being TRBD1 or TRBD2 (6 bases each). CDR1 is SGHTA, CDR2 FQGTGA, per germline. V was trimmed by 3 bases and J by 4 bases, leaving 19 bases between them. The CDR3 is 17 residues long. This chain's CDR3 is CASSLWGAGQAYNEQFF. Written as DNA, the CDR3 is TGTGCCAGCAGCTTGTGGGGGGCCGGGCAGGCGTACAATGAGCAGTTCTTC.

A word on this clone: This sequence is one base from a far larger clone and is likely a read error. V gene TRBV29-1 combines with J gene TRBJ2-2; 10 bases match TRBD2. Per germline, CDR1 SQVTM and CDR2 ANQGSEA. Trimming cost V 7 bases and J 6 bases; bases outside gene matches: 14. This CDR3 is 16 amino acids long. CDR3 sequence reads: CSAGASGSLLSGELFF. The CDR3 DNA follows: TGCAGCGCTGGGGCTAGCGGGAGCCTCTTGTCCGGGGAGCTGTTTTTT.

This clone was recorded at least ten times. At one boundary the junction diverges from the germline segment, which might be a read error. The chain has TRBV7-7 and TRBJ2-5, with 10 nucleotides matching TRBD1. The last part of the DNA fits TRBJ2-7 better; the J call may be wrong. CDR3 length: 14 residues. Germline CDR1 reads SSHAT; CDR2 reads FNYEAQ (reference sequence). This chain's CDR3 is CASSSGQGSYEQYF. CDR3 sequence (DNA): TGTGCTAGCAGCTCGGGACAGGGGTCCTACGAGCAGTACTTC.

The chain recombines TRBV7-3 with TRBJ2-6, with D unclear. Germline CDR1 reads SGHTA; CDR2 reads FQGTGA. V was trimmed by 1 base and J by 0 bases, leaving 7 bases between them. The CDR3 has 16 residues. The CDR3 loop reads CASSLNGRSGANVLTF. Here the CDR3 DNA reads TGTGCCAGCAGCTTAAATGGGCGCTCTGGGGCCAACGTCCTGACTTTC. The entire variable domain, with the rest obtained from reference TRBV7-3 and TRBJ2-6, is as follows: GAGVSQTPSNKVTEKGKYVELRCDPISGHTALYWYRQSLGQGPEFLIYFQGTGAADDSGLPNDRFFAVRPEGSVSTLKIQRTERGDSAVYLCASSLNGRSGANVLTFGAGSRLTVL.

This chain's CDR3 is CASSRDRQETQYF. The CDR3 DNA reads TGTGCCAGCAGTAGGGACAGACAAGAGACCCAGTACTTC. This chain links TRBV27 with TRBJ2-5, with 7 bases matching TRBD1. Germline values: CDR1 MNHEY, CDR2 SMNVEV (reference sequence). The CDR3 has 13 amino acids. With 5 bases clipped from V and 2 bases from J, the junction kept 2 bases outside the gene matches.

V gene TRBV5-4 combines with J gene TRBJ2-1, with 11 bases aligning to TRBD1. The CDR3 runs to 15 residues. Germline V gene data show CDR1 as SGHNT and CDR2 as YYREEE (reference sequence). J lost 3 bases, V lost 7 bases, and 6 bases had no gene match. The CDR3 reads CASGSGTGGYNEQFF. In nucleotides, the CDR3 is TGTGCCAGCGGCTCCGGGACAGGGGGCTACAATGAGCAGTTCTTC.

This chain connects TRBV19 to TRBJ2-7; 9 bases map to TRBD1. Germline values: CDR1 LNHDA, CDR2 SQIVND (reference sequence). V dropped 7 bases and J dropped 1; count of bases not matched to a gene: 11. The CDR3 is 16 residues long. The CDR3 loop is CASTTRSGTGSYEQYF. In DNA, the CDR3 is TGTGCCAGTACAACACGGAGTGGGACAGGGTCCTACGAGCAGTACTTC. The full variable domain, in which reference TRBV19 and TRBJ2-7 provide the parts outside the CDR3, is DGGITQSPKYLFRKEGQNVTLSCEQNLNHDAMYWYRQDPGQGLRLIYYSQIVNDFQKGDIAEGYSVSREKKESFPLTVTSAQKNPTAFYLCASTTRSGTGSYEQYFGPGTRLTVT.

The rearrangement uses TRBV11-2 and TRBJ2-5; D is perhaps TRBD2 (5 bases). The DNA matches TRBJ2-7 better at its end, which makes the J call doubtful. The CDR3 runs 14 residues. Germline V gene sequence: CDR1 SGHAT, CDR2 FQNNGV. In nucleotides, the CDR3 is TGTGCCAGCAGCCGCGGGCTAGTTTTGTACGAGCAGTACTTC. The encoded protein is CASSRGLVLYEQYF.

This clone was found many times. V gene TRBV29-1 combines with J gene TRBJ2-1; 8 bases fit TRBD2. Germline V gene sequence: CDR1 SQVTM, CDR2 ANQGSEA. The CDR3 is made up of 16 amino acids. Trimming at V came to 0 bases and at J to 5 bases, leaving 9 bases not matched to a gene. This chain's CDR3 is CSVEDFTSGGNNEQFF. The CDR3 DNA follows: TGCAGCGTTGAAGATTTTACCTCGGGGGGGAACAATGAGCAGTTCTTC.

This clone was detected only a few times. The chain couples TRBV9 to TRBJ2-1, with 14 bases matching TRBD2. Germline-derived CDR1 and CDR2 are SGDLS and YYNGEE. The CDR3 runs to 16 residues. The V and J ends lost 4 bases and 10 bases, in that order; junction bases with no gene match: 10. CDR3: CASSPRLAGGQDEQFF. The CDR3 DNA reads as TGTGCCAGCAGCCCAAGACTAGCGGGAGGGCAGGACGAGCAGTTCTTC.

The chain combines TRBV28 with TRBJ1-1; no clear D gene. CDR1 MDHEN and CDR2 SYDVKM come from the germline V gene. This CDR3 spans 14 amino acids. V was clipped by 3 bases and J by 0 bases, with 8 bases between them. CDR3 bases: TGTGCCAGCAGTTTCGAGGGCTTGAACACTGAAGCTTTCTTT. This encodes CASSFEGLNTEAFF. Looking up the rest from reference TRBV28 and TRBJ1-1 gives the full variable domain: DVKVTQSSRYLVKRTGEKVFLECVQDMDHENMFWYRQDPGLGLRLIYFSYDVKMKEKGDIPEGYSVSREKKERFSLILESASTNQTSMYLCASSFEGLNTEAFFGQGTRLTVV.

The chain joins TRBV7-2 to TRBJ2-7, with 9 bases matching TRBD1. Germline trimming cut 5 bases from V and 0 bases from J; bases unmatched to any gene: 5. Germline assignment: CDR1 SGHTA and CDR2 FQGNSA. This CDR3 has 15 amino acids. The CDR3: CASSPRTGDSYEQYF. In DNA, the CDR3 is TGTGCCAGCAGCCCAAGGACAGGGGACTCCTACGAGCAGTACTTC.

This chain joins TRBV5-1 and TRBJ2-3; a possible D gene is TRBD1 (6 bases). Trimming cost V 1 base and J 5 bases, with 11 bases left between them. Germline assignment: CDR1 SGHRS and CDR2 YFSETQ. The CDR3 is 14 amino acids. The CDR3 DNA reads as TGCGCCAGCAGCTTGTGGGGGCTCCAAGATACGCAGTATTTT. Translated, it gives CASSLWGLQDTQYF.

The gene calls are TRBV10-3 and TRBJ2-1, with D possibly TRBD2 on 7 matching bases. Trimming took off 0 bases at V and 8 bases at J, with 11 bases between the two ends. The CDR3 loop spans 14 amino acids. Looked up from germline, CDR1 is ENHRY and CDR2 is SYGVKD. CDR3 loop: CAISESKGGDEQFF. CDR3 bases: TGTGCCATCAGTGAGTCGAAAGGGGGGGATGAGCAGTTCTTC.

The rearrangement uses TRBV28 and TRBJ1-5; the match to TRBD1 covers 7 bases. V gave up 7 bases and J gave up 6 bases; unmatched junction bases: 6. CDR1 is MDHEN, CDR2 SYDVKM, per germline. This CDR3 comprises 13 residues. In DNA form, the CDR3 reads TGTGCCAGCACAAGACAGGGTAGTCAGCCCCAGCATTTT. This gives the protein CASTRQGSQPQHF.

This rearrangement joins TRBV11-2 to TRBJ2-7; D may correspond to TRBD1 or TRBD2 (5 bases each). Germline V gene data show CDR1 as SGHAT and CDR2 as FQNNGV. V was pared by 0 bases and J by 6 bases, with 9 bases between. The CDR3 has 13 amino acids. In DNA, the CDR3 is TGTGCCAGCAGCTTAGATCTGGGGGTCGAGCAGTACTTC. Translated, it gives CASSLDLGVEQYF.

This chain uses TRBV19 with TRBJ2-7; D perhaps matches TRBD1 (6 bases). The CDR3 has 13 residues. The V gene's germline CDR1 is LNHDA and CDR2 SQIVND (reference sequence). V was pared by 3 bases and J by 6 bases, with 12 bases between. As DNA, the CDR3 is TGTGCCAGTAGTATCTCAACAGGGTTCGAGCAGTACTTC. Protein: CASSISTGFEQYF.

The V gene is TRBV9, the J gene TRBJ2-3, with 12 positions matching TRBD2. With V trimmed by 4 bases and J by 0 bases, 3 bases remained unmatched. The CDR3 has 16 residues. Germline CDR1 is SGDLS and CDR2 is YYNGEE. For the CDR3, the DNA is TGTGCCAGCAGCCAAGGGACTAGCGGGAGCACAGATACGCAGTATTTT. Translation gives CASSQGTSGSTDTQYF.